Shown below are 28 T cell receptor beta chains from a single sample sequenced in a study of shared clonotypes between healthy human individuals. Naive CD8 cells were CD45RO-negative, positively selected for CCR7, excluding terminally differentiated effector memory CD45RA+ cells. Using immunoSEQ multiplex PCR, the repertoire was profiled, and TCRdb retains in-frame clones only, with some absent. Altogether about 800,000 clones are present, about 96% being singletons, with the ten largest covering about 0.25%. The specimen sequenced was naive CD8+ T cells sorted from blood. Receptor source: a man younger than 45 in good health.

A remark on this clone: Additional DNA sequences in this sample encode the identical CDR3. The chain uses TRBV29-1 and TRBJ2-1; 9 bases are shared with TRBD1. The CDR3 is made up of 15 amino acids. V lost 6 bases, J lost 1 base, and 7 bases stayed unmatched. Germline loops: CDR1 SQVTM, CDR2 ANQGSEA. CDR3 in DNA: TGCAGCGTCGGCGGGACAGGGAGATCCTACAATGAGCAGTTCTTC. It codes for CSVGGTGRSYNEQFF.

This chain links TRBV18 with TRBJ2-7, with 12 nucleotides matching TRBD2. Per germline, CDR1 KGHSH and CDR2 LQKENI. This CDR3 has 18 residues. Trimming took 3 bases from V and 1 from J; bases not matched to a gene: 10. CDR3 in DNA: TGTGCCAGCTCACCGAGCGGTCCGGGACTAGCGGGTTCCTACGAGCAGTACTTC. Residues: CASSPSGPGLAGSYEQYF.

The CDR3 coding sequence is TGTGCCAGCAGCTTTCTCCAGGGGGCTAGCACAGATACGCAGTATTTT. Residues: CASSFLQGASTDTQYF. The rearrangement joins TRBV7-9 to TRBJ2-3, with TRBD1 matching over 8 bases. V dropped 3 bases and J dropped 0; count of bases not matched to a gene: 5. Germline V gene sequence: CDR1 SEHNR, CDR2 FQNEAQ (reference sequence). The CDR3 is 16 residues long.

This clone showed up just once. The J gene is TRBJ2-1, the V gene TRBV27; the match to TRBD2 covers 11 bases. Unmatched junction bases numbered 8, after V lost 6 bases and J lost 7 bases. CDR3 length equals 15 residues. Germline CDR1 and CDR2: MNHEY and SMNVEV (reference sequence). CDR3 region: CASRVGTSGLNEQFF. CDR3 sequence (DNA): TGTGCCAGCAGAGTCGGGACTAGCGGACTAAATGAGCAGTTCTTC.

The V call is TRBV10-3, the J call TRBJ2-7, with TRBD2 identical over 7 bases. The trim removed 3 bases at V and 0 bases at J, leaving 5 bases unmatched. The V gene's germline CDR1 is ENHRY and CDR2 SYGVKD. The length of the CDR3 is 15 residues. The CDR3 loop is CAISDPPSGSYEQYF. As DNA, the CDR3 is TGTGCCATCAGTGACCCCCCTAGCGGCTCCTACGAGCAGTACTTC.

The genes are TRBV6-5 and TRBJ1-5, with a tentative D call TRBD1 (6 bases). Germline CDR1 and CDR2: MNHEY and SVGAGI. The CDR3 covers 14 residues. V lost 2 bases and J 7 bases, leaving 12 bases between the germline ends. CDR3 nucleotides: TGTGCCAGCAGTTACACGAGGGGGAGCCAGCCCCAGCATTTT. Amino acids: CASSYTRGSQPQHF.

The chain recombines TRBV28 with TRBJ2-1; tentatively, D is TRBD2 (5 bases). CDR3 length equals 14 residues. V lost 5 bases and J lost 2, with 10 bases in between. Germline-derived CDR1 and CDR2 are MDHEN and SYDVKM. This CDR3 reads CASSTSLPYNEQFF. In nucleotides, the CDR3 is TGTGCCAGCAGTACTAGTCTCCCCTACAATGAGCAGTTCTTC. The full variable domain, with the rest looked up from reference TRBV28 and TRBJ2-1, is DVKVTQSSRYLVKRTGEKVFLECVQDMDHENMFWYRQDPGLGLRLIYFSYDVKMKEKGDIPEGYSVSREKKERFSLILESASTNQTSMYLCASSTSLPYNEQFFGPGTRLTVL.

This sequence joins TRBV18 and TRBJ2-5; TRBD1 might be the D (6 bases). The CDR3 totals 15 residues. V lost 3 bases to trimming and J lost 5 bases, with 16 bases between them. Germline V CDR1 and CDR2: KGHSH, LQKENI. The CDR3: CASSPVNRESETQYF. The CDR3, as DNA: TGTGCCAGCTCACCGGTAAACAGGGAAAGTGAGACCCAGTACTTC.

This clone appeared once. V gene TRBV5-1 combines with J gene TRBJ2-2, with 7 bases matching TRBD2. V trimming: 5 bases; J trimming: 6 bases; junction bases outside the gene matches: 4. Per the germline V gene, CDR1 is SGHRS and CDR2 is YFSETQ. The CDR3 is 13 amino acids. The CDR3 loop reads CASSWGGAGELFF. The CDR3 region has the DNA TGCGCCAGCAGTTGGGGAGGGGCCGGGGAGCTGTTTTTT.

CDR3 region: CASSEAGPDNEQFF. The CDR3 region has the DNA TGTGCCAGCAGTGAAGCTGGCCCAGACAATGAGCAGTTCTTC. The V call is TRBV6-1, the J call TRBJ2-1, with D hard to call. V was clipped by 0 bases and J by 5 bases, with 8 bases between them. The CDR3 sequence is 14 residues long. The V gene's germline CDR1 is MNHNS and CDR2 SASEGT.

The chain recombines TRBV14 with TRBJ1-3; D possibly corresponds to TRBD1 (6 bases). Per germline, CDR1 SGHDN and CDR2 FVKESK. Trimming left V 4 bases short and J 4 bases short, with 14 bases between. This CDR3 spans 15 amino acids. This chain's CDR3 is CASSPYRDTGNTIYF. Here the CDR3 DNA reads TGTGCCAGCAGCCCGTACCGGGACACAGGAAACACCATATATTTT.

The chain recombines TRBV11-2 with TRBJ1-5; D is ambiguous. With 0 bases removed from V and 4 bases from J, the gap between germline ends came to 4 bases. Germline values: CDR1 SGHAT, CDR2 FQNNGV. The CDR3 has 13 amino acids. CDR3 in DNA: TGTGCCAGCAGCTTAGACAGAAATCAGCCCCAGCATTTT. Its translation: CASSLDRNQPQHF.

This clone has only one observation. CDR3 sequence reads: CASSFIRTNTGELFF. In nucleotides, the CDR3 is TGTGCCAGCAGTTTTATACGCACGAACACCGGGGAGCTGTTTTTT. This sequence joins TRBV28 and TRBJ2-2; D remains unclear. The CDR3 has 15 residues. Trimming removed 3 bases at V and 0 bases at J, with 8 bases between. Germline values: CDR1 MDHEN, CDR2 SYDVKM.

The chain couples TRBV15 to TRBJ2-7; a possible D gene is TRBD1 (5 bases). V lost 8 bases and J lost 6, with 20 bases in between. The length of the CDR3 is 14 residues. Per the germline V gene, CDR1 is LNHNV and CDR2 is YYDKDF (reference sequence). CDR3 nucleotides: TGTGCCACCGCAGAACCCGTAGGGGTACGCGAGCAGTACTTC. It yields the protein CATAEPVGVREQYF. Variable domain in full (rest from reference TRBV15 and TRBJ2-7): DAMVIQNPRYQVTQFGKPVTLSCSQTLNHNVMYWYQQKSSQAPKLLFHYYDKDFNNEADTPDNFQSRRPNTSFCFLDIRSPGLGDTAMYLCATAEPVGVREQYFGPGTRLTVT.

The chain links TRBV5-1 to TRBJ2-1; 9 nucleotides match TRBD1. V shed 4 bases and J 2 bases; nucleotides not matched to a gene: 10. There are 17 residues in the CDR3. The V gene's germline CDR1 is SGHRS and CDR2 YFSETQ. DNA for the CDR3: TGCGCCAGCAGCCCTCCCCGGACAGGGGTTGCCTACAATGAGCAGTTCTTC. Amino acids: CASSPPRTGVAYNEQFF.

This CDR3 is CASSQDTNTGELFF. DNA for the CDR3: TGTGCCAGCAGCCAAGACACTAACACCGGGGAGCTGTTTTTT. V and J are TRBV9 and TRBJ2-2; no clear D gene. CDR1 is SGDLS, CDR2 YYNGEE, per germline. With 4 bases removed from V and 2 bases from J, the gap between germline ends came to 9 bases. CDR3 length: 14 amino acids. The whole variable domain, remainder taken from reference TRBV9 and TRBJ2-2, is DSGVTQTPKHLITATGQRVTLRCSPRSGDLSVYWYQQSLDQGLQFLIQYYNGEERAKGNILERFSAQQFPDLHSELNLSSLELGDSALYFCASSQDTNTGELFFGEGSRLTVL.

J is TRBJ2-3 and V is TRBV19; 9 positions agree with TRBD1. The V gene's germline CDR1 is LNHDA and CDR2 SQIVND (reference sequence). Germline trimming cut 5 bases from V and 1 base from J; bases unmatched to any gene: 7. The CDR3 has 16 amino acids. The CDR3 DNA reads TGTGCCAGTAGTTTCCTCCGACAGGGGGGCACAGATACGCAGTATTTT. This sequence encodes CASSFLRQGGTDTQYF.

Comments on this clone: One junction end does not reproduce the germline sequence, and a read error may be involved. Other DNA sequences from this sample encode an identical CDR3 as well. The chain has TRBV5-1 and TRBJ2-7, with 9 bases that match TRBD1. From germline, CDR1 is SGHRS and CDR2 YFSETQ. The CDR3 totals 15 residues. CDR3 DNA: TGCGCCAGCAGCTTGTCCGGGACAGGGAGCCACGAACAGTACTTC. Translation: CASSLSGTGSHEQYF.

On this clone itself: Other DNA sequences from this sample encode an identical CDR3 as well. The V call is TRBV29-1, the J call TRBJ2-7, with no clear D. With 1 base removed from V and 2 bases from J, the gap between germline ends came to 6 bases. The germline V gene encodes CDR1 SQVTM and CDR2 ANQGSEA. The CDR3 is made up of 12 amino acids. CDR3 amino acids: CSVEGQTYEQYF. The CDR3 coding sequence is TGCAGCGTTGAAGGACAAACCTACGAGCAGTACTTC.

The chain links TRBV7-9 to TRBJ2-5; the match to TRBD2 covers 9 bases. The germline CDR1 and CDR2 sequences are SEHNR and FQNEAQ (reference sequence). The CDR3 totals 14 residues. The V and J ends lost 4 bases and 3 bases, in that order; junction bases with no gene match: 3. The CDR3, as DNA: TGTGCCAGCAGCTCTCGACTAGCGGAAGAGACCCAGTACTTC. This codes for CASSSRLAEETQYF.

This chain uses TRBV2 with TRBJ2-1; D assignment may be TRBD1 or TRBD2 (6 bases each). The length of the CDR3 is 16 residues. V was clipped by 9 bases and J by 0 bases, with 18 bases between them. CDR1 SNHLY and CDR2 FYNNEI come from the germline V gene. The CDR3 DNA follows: TGTGCCAGAAGGGGGAGGACGGAGAGCTCCTACAATGAGCAGTTCTTC. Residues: CARRGRTESSYNEQFF.

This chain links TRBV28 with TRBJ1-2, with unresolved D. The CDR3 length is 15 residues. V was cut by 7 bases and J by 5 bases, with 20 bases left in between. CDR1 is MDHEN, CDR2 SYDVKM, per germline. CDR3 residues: CASTETGVVGYGYTF. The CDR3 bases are TGTGCCAGCACCGAAACTGGGGTTGTGGGGTATGGCTACACCTTC.

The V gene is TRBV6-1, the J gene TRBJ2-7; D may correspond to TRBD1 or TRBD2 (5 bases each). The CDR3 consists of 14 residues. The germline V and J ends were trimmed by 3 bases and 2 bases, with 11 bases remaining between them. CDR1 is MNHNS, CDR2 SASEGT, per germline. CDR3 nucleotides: TGTGCCAGCAGTGAGCAGGGAGTTCCCTACGAGCAGTACTTC. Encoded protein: CASSEQGVPYEQYF.

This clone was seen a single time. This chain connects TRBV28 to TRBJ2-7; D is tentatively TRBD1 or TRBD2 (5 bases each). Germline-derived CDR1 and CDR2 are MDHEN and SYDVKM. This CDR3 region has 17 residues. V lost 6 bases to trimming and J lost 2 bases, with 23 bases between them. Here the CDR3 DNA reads TGTGCCAGCAGCCGCGAGTTAAGGGGAGCAGGTACCTACGAGCAGTACTTC. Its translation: CASSRELRGAGTYEQYF.

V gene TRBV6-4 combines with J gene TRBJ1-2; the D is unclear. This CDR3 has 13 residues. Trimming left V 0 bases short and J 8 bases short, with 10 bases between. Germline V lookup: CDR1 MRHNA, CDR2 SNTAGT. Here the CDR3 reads CASSDSVVYGYTF. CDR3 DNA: TGTGCCAGCAGTGACTCGGTCGTTTACGGCTACACCTTC.

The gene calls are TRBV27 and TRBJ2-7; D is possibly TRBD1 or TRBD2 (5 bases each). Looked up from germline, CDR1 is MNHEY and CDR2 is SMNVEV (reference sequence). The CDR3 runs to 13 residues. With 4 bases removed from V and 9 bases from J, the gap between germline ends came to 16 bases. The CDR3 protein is CASSSGPRTRQYF. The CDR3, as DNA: TGTGCCAGCAGTTCGGGACCCCGTACGAGGCAGTACTTC.

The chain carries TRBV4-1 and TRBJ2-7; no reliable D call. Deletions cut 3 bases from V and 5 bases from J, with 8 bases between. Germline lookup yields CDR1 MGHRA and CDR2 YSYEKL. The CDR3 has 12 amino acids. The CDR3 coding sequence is TGCGCCAGCAGCCACCTTGGGAACGAGCAGTACTTC. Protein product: CASSHLGNEQYF.

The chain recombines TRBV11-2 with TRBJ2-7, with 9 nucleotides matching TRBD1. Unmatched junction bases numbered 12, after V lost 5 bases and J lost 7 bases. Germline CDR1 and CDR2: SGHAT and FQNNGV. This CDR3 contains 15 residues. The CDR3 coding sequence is TGTGCCAGCAGCCCGGGACAGGGTCTGCCGCAGGAGCAGTACTTC. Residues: CASSPGQGLPQEQYF. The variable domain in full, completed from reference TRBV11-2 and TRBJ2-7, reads EAGVAQSPRYKIIEKRQSVAFWCNPISGHATLYWYQQILGQGPKLLIQFQNNGVVDDSQLPKDRFSAERLKGVDSTLKIQPAKLEDSAVYLCASSPGQGLPQEQYFGPGTRLTVT.